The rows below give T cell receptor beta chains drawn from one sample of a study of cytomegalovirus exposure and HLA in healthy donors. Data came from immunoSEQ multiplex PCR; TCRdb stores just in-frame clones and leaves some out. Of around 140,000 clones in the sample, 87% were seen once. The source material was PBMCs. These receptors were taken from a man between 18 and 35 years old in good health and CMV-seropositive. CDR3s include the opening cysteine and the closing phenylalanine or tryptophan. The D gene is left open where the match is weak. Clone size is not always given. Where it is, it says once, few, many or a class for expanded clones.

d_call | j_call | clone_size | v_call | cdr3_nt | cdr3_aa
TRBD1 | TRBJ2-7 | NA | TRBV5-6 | TGTGCCAGCAGCTTAGTGGACAGGGCATCCTACGAGCAGTACTTC | CASSLVDRASYEQYF
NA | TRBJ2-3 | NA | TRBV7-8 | TGTGCCAGCAGCTTAGCGGGCAGCACAGATACGCAGTATTTT | CASSLAGSTDTQYF
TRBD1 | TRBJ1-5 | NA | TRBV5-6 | TGTGCCAGCAGCCTAACAGGGGGCGAGGGGCCCCAGCATTTT | CASSLTGGEGPQHF
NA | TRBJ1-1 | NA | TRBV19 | TGTGCCAGTAGTAGGAAAGGGGTGGCTGAAGCTTTCTTT | CASSRKGVAEAFF
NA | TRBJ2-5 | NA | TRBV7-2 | TGTGCCAGCAGCTTAAGGAGAACCCAAGAGACCCAGTACTTC | CASSLRRTQETQYF
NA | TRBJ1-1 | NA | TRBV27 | TGTGCCAGCAGCCTCACCACAGGGATGAACACTGAAGCTTTCTTT | CASSLTTGMNTEAFF
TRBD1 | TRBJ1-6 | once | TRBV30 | TGTGCCAGTGAGACAGGGAGTAATCGTTCACCCCTCCACTTT | CASETGSNRSPLHF
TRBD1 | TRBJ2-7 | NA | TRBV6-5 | TGTGCCAGCACCTTTACCGGGACAGGGGGCTACGAGCAGTACTTC | CASTFTGTGGYEQYF
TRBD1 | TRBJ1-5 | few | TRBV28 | TGTGCCAGCAGCATACAGGGGGCGGGAGATCAGCCCCAGCATTTT | CASSIQGAGDQPQHF
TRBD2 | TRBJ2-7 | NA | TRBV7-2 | TGTGCCAGCAGCCCTCTAGCGGGAGGCTACGAGCAGTACTTC | CASSPLAGGYEQYF
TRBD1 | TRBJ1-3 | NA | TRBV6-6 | TGTGCCAGCAGTCAGACAGGGACTTGGAGTAACACCATATATTTT | CASSQTGTWSNTIYF
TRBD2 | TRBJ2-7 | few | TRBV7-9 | TGTGCCAGCAGCTTTAGCTCGGCGGGAGATCACGAGCAGTACTTC | CASSFSSAGDHEQYF
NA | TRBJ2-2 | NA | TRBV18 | TGTGCCAGCTCACCCGACACAGGCACCGGGGAGCTGTTTTTT | CASSPDTGTGELFF
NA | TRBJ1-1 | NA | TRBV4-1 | TGCGCCAGCAGCCAACAACTGGGGGGGAACACTGAAGCTTTCTTT | CASSQQLGGNTEAFF
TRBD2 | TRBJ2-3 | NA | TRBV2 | TGTGCCAGCAGTGTATTACGGGTGCGGCTAGCGGGGAGCACAGATACGCAGTATTTT | CASSVLRVRLAGSTDTQYF
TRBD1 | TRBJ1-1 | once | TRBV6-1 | TGTGCCAGCAGTGGAGGGACAGGGATGAACACTGAAGCTTTCTTT | CASSGGTGMNTEAFF
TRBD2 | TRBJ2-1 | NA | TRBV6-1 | TGTGCCAGCAGCCCGGGACTAGCGGACTACAATGAGCAGTTCTTC | CASSPGLADYNEQFF
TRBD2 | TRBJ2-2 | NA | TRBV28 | TGTGCCAGCAGTTCGGTGGGGGGACTATTAGGGGAGCTGTTTTTT | CASSSVGGLLGELFF
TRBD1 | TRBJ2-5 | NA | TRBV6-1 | TGTGCCAGCAGTGACATCACAGGGGGCTGGGGAGAGACCCAGTACTTC | CASSDITGGWGETQYF
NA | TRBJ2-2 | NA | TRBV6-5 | TGTGCCAGCAGTTATAGCGGAGTGACGGCCACCGGGGAGCTGTTTTTT | CASSYSGVTATGELFF
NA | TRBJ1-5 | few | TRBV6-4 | TGTGCCAGCAGCTCCAGTCCTGATCAGCCCCAGCATTTT | CASSSSPDQPQHF
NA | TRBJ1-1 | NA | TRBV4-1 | TGCGCCAGCAGTGAAGGAATACAGTTAAACACTGAAGCTTTCTTT | CASSEGIQLNTEAFF
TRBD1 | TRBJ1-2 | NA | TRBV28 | TGTGCCAGCATCCCCGCCGGGACAGGGGGCGGAGGCTATGGCTACACCTTC | CASIPAGTGGGGYGYTF
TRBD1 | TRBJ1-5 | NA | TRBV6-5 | TGTGCCAGCACGTCGGGACAGGGAGAGCGGGCCCAGCATTTT | CASTSGQGERAQHF
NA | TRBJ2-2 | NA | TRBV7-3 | TGTGCCAGCAGCTTACAGGGGCCCCCCACCGGGGAGCTGTTTTTT | CASSLQGPPTGELFF
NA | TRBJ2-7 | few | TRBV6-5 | TGTGCCAGCAGTAGCGGGCCCTACGAGCAGTACTTC | CASSSGPYEQYF
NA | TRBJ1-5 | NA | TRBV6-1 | TGTGCCAGCAGTGAAGCGAAGATCGGGATAGATCAGCCCCAGCATTTT | CASSEAKIGIDQPQHF
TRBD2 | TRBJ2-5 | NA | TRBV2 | TGTGCCAGCAGTTTTATTAGCGGGGGGGCCTTGAAGACCCAGTACTTC | CASSFISGGALKTQYF
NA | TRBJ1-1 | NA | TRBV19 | TGTGCCAGTAGTATTAGGGAGTTGGGCACTGAAGCTTTCTTT | CASSIRELGTEAFF